The 9 T cell receptor beta chains below come from one sample, sequenced in a study of blood T cell repertoires in COVID-19 (dated by TCRdb to the early 2020s). The library relied on the immunoSEQ multiplex PCR assay. Sourced from immuneACCESS, this table was stored by TCRdb with only in-frame sequences that have V and J called. A share of the clones is absent; for the studies checked, an unresolved V gene accounts for under half, and the remainder has no known explanation. This sample holds roughly 220,000 clones; around 90% were observed only once. Jointly, the top ten make up over 12% of the sample. Sequencing used PBMCs or T cells enriched from blood (not recorded which). Source of these receptors: a woman in her forties or fifties with acute COVID-19.

The chain couples TRBV5-1 to TRBJ1-5; D remains unclear. The CDR3 totals 14 residues. V was trimmed by 0 bases and J by 11 bases, leaving 15 bases between them. Germline loops: CDR1 SGHRS, CDR2 YFSETQ. Written as DNA, the CDR3 is TGCGCCAGCAGCTTGGGAGAGGGAAGCTTGTCCCAGCATTTT. Protein sequence: CASSLGEGSLSQHF.

The chain recombines TRBV28 with TRBJ2-7; 13 bases line up with TRBD2. Germline CDR1 is MDHEN and CDR2 is SYDVKM. The CDR3 sequence is 16 residues long. V lost 4 bases, J lost 2 bases, and 5 bases stayed unmatched. As DNA, the CDR3 is TGTGCCAGCAGTTCCGGGACTAGCGGGAATCCCTACGAGCAGTACTTC. Amino acid sequence: CASSSGTSGNPYEQYF.

The V call is TRBV2, the J call TRBJ2-2; 7 nucleotides line up with TRBD1. The CDR3 loop spans 14 amino acids. Trimming took 5 bases from V and 8 from J; bases not matched to a gene: 8. CDR1 and CDR2 from the germline V gene are SNHLY and FYNNEI. DNA for the CDR3: TGTGCCAGCAGTTTCACAGGGGAAGGAGGGGAGCTGTTTTTT. Its translation: CASSFTGEGGELFF.

The chain links TRBV18 to TRBJ2-3; no definite D call. V dropped 1 base and J dropped 1 base, with 12 bases sitting between them. CDR1 is KGHSH and CDR2 is LQKENI in the germline V gene. The CDR3 length is 16 residues. The CDR3 spells CASSPRQAQGTDTQYF. The CDR3 DNA follows: TGTGCCAGCTCACCACGCCAGGCTCAAGGCACAGATACGCAGTATTTT.

The V and J genes are TRBV27 and TRBJ2-5; 8 nucleotides line up with TRBD2. This CDR3 is 15 amino acids long. The V and J ends lost 5 bases and 1 base, in that order; junction bases with no gene match: 6. Germline V gene data show CDR1 as MNHEY and CDR2 as SMNVEV (reference sequence). In DNA form, the CDR3 reads TGTGCCAGCAGTCCCCGACTAGCGCCCCAAGAGACCCAGTACTTC. Translating it yields CASSPRLAPQETQYF.

The V gene is TRBV7-2, the J gene TRBJ1-3, with a possible D match to TRBD1 (5 bases). The CDR3 loop spans 12 amino acids. V lost 8 bases and J 2 bases, leaving 7 bases between the germline ends. CDR1 and CDR2 from the germline V gene are SGHTA and FQGNSA. The CDR3 loop is CASGGAGNTIYF. CDR3 DNA sequence: TGTGCCAGCGGGGGGGCTGGAAACACCATATATTTT. The full variable domain, completed using reference TRBV7-2 and TRBJ1-3, is GAGVSQSPSNKVTEKGKDVELRCDPISGHTALYWYRQSLGQGLEFLIYFQGNSAPDKSGLPSDRFSAERTGGSVSTLTIQRTQQEDSAVYLCASGGAGNTIYFGEGSWLTVV.

This chain connects TRBV11-2 to TRBJ1-5, with TRBD1 matching over 7 bases. V lost 5 bases and J lost 3; bases outside the gene matches: 4. The CDR3 loop spans 14 amino acids. The germline gives CDR1 SGHAT, CDR2 FQNNGV. In DNA, the CDR3 is TGTGCCAGCAGCGCGGGACAGCACAATCAGCCCCAGCATTTT. This gives the protein CASSAGQHNQPQHF.

This chain uses TRBV5-6 with TRBJ1-2; D is perhaps TRBD1 (6 bases). V was cut by 4 bases and J by 3 bases, with 19 bases left in between. The CDR3 consists of 16 residues. The germline CDR1 and CDR2 sequences are SGHDT and YYEEEE. The CDR3 region is CASSPGGHRDYYGYTF. The CDR3 DNA follows: TGTGCCAGCAGCCCGGGGGGTCACAGGGATTACTATGGCTACACCTTC.

The genes are TRBV28 and TRBJ2-4; 7 positions match TRBD1. This CDR3 is built from 14 residues. Unmatched junction bases numbered 13, after V lost 7 bases and J lost 10 bases. In germline, CDR1 is MDHEN, CDR2 SYDVKM. The CDR3 coding sequence is TGTGCCAGCACCCCTCAGCACAGGGGCACGATTCAGTACTTC. It specifies CASTPQHRGTIQYF.